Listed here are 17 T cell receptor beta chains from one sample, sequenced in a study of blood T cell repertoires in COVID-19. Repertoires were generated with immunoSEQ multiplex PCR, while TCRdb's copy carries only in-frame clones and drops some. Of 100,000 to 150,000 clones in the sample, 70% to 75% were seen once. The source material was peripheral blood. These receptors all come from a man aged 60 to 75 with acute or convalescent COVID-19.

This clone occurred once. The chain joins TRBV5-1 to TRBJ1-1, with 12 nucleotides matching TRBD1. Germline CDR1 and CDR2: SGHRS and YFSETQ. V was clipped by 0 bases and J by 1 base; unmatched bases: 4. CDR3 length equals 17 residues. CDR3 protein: CASSLDGTGGSNTEAFF. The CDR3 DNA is TGCGCCAGCAGCTTGGACGGGACAGGGGGCTCGAACACTGAAGCTTTCTTT.

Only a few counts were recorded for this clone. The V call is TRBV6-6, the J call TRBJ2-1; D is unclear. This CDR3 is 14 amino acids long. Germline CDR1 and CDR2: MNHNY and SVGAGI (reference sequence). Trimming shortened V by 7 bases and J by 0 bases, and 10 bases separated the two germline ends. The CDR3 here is CASKAQSSYNEQFF. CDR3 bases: TGTGCCAGCAAAGCTCAAAGCTCCTACAATGAGCAGTTCTTC.

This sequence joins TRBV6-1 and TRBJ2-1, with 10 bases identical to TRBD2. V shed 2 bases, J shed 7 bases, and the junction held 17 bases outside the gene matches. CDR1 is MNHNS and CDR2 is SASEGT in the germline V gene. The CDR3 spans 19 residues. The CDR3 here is CASSERGGVVAGGRNEQFF. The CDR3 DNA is TGTGCCAGCAGTGAACGGGGCGGGGTTGTAGCGGGGGGCCGGAATGAGCAGTTCTTC.

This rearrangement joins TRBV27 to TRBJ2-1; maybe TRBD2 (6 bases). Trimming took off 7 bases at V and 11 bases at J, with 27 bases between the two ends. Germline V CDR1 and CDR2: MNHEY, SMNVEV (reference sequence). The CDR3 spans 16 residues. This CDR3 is CASTLGVRDSPQKQFF. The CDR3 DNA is TGTGCCAGCACCCTTGGCGTCCGGGACTCACCTCAAAAGCAGTTCTTC.

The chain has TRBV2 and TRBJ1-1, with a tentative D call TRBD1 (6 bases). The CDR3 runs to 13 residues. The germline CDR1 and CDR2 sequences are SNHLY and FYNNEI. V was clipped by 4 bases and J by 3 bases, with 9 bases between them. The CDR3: CASSGQDYTEAFF. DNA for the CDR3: TGTGCCAGCAGTGGACAGGACTACACTGAAGCTTTCTTT.

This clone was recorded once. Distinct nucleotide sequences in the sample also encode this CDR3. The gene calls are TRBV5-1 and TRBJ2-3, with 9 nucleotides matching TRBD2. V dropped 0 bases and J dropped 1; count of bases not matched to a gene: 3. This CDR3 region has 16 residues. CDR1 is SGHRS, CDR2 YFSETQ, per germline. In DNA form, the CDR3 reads TGCGCCAGCAGCTTGGGAGCTAGCGGGGGCACAGATACGCAGTATTTT. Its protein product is CASSLGASGGTDTQYF.

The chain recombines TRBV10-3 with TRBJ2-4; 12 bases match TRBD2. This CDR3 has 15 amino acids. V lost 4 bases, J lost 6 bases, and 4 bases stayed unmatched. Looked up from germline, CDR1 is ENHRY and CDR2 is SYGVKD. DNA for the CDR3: TGTGCCATCAGTGGTCTAGCGGGAGGGGGAAACATTCAGTACTTC. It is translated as CAISGLAGGGNIQYF.

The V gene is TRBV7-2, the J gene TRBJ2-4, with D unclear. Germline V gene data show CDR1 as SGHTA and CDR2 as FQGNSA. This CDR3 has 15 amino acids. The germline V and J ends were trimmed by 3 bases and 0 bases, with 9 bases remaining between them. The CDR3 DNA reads TGTGCCAGCAGCTTCGCGGCGGAAGCCAAAAACATTCAGTACTTC. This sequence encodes CASSFAAEAKNIQYF.

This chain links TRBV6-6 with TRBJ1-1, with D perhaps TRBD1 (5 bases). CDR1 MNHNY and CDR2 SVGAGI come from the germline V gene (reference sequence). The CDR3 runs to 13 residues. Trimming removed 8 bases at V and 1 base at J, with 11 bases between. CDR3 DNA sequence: TGTGCCAGCGCGCGGGGCGGGAACACTGAAGCTTTCTTT. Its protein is CASARGGNTEAFF.

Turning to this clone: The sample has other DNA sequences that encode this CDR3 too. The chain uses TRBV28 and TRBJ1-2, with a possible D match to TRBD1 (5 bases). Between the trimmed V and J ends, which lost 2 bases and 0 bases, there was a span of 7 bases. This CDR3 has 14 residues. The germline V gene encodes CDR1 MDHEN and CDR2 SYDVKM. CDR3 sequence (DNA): TGTGCCAGCAGTTTACTAGGGGCTAACTATGGCTACACCTTC. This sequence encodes CASSLLGANYGYTF.

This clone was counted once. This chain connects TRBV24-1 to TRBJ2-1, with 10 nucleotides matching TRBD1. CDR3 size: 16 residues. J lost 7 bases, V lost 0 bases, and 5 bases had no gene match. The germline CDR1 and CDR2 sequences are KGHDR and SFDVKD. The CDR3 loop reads CATSDLRDRGLNEQFF. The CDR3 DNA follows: TGTGCCACCAGTGATTTGCGGGACAGGGGTTTGAATGAGCAGTTCTTC.

CDR3 region: CASRLTGSTTNEKLFF. CDR3 DNA sequence: TGCGCCAGCAGACTGACAGGATCTACAACTAATGAAAAACTGTTTTTT. The chain is built from TRBV5-1 and TRBJ1-4; D may be TRBD1 (6 bases). V lost 5 bases, J lost 0 bases, and 14 bases lay in between. The CDR3 has 16 amino acids. CDR1 and CDR2 (germline): SGHRS, YFSETQ.

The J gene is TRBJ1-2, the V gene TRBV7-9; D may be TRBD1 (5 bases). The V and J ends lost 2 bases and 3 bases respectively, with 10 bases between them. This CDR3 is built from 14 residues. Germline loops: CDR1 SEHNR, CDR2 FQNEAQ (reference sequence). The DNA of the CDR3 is TGTGCCAGCAGCTTACAGGGCTGGGACTATGGCTACACCTTC. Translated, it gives CASSLQGWDYGYTF.

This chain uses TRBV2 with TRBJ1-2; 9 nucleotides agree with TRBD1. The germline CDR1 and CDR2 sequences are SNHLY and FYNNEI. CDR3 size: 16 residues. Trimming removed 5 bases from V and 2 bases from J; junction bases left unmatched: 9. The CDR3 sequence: CASSSGTGRSNYGYTF. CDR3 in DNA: TGTGCCAGCAGTTCTGGGACAGGGCGTTCGAACTATGGCTACACCTTC.

CDR3 loop: CASSMTGETEAFF. DNA for the CDR3: TGTGCCAGTAGTATGACAGGGGAAACTGAAGCTTTCTTT. V gene TRBV19 combines with J gene TRBJ1-1, with 8 bases aligning to TRBD1. Germline CDR1 and CDR2: LNHDA and SQIVND (reference sequence). Trimming cost V 3 bases and J 5 bases; bases outside gene matches: 2. This CDR3 has 13 amino acids.

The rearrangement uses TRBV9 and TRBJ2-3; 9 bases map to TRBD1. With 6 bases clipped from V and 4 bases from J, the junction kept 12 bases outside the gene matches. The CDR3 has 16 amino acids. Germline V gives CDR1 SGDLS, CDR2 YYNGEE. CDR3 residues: CASTPGQGMVPDTQYF. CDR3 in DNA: TGTGCCAGCACCCCGGGACAGGGTATGGTTCCAGATACGCAGTATTTT.

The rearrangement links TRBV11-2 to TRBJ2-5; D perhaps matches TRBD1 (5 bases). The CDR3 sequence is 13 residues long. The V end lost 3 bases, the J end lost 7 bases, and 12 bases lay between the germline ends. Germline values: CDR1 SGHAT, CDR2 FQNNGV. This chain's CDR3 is CASSFEHRGTQYF. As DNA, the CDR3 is TGTGCCAGCAGCTTCGAACATAGGGGGACCCAGTACTTC. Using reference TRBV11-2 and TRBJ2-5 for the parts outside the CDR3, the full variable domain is EAGVAQSPRYKIIEKRQSVAFWCNPISGHATLYWYQQILGQGPKLLIQFQNNGVVDDSQLPKDRFSAERLKGVDSTLKIQPAKLEDSAVYLCASSFEHRGTQYFGPGTRLLVL.